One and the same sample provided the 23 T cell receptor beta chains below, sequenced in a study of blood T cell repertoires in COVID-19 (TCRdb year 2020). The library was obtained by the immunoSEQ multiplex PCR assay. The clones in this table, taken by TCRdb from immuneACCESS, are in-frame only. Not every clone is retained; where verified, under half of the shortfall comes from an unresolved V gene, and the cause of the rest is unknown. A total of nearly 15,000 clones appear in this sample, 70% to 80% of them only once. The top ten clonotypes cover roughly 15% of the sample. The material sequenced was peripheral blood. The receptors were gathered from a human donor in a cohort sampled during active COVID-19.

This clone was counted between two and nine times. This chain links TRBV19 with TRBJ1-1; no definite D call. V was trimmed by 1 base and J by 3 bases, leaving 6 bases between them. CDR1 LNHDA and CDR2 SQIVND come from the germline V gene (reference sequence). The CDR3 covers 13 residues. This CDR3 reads CASSIVEDTEAFF. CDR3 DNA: TGTGCCAGTAGTATAGTGGAGGACACTGAAGCTTTCTTT.

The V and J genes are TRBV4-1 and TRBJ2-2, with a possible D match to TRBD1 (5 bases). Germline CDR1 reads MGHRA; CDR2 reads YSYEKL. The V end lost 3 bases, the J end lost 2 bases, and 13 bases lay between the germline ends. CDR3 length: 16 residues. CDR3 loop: CASSHMDTKNTGELFF. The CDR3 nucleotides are TGCGCCAGCAGCCATATGGACACGAAAAACACCGGGGAGCTGTTTTTT.

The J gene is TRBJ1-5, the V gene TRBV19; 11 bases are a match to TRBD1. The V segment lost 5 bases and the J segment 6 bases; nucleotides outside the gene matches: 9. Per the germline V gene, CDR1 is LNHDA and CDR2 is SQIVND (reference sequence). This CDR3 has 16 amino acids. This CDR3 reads CASSSQSGQGGQPQHF. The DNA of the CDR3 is TGTGCCAGTAGTTCCCAATCGGGACAGGGGGGTCAGCCCCAGCATTTT. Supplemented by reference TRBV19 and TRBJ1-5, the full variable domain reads DGGITQSPKYLFRKEGQNVTLSCEQNLNHDAMYWYRQDPGQGLRLIYYSQIVNDFQKGDIAEGYSVSREKKESFPLTVTSAQKNPTAFYLCASSSQSGQGGQPQHFGDGTRLSIL.

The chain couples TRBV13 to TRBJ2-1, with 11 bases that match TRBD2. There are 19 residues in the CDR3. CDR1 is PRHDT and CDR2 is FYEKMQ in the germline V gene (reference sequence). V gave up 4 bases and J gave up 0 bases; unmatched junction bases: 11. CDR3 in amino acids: CASSSFFTSGGSSYNEQFF. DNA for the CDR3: TGTGCCAGCAGCTCCTTCTTTACTAGCGGGGGAAGCTCCTACAATGAGCAGTTCTTC.

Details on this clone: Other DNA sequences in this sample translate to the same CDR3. CDR3 sequence reads: CASSVEGQGNSPLHF. The CDR3, as DNA: TGTGCCAGCAGCGTAGAGGGACAGGGGAATTCACCCCTCCACTTT. The chain joins TRBV9 to TRBJ1-6; 10 bases align to TRBD1. CDR1 is SGDLS, CDR2 YYNGEE, per germline. V dropped 0 bases and J dropped 7; count of bases not matched to a gene: 1. The CDR3 has 15 residues.

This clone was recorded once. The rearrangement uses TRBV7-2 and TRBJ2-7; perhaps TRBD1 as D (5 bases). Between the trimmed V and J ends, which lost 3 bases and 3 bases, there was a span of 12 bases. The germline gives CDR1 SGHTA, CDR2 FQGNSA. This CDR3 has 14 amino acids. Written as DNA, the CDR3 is TGTGCCAGCAGCTTGGACCCCCAGGGCTACGAGCAGTACTTC. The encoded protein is CASSLDPQGYEQYF.

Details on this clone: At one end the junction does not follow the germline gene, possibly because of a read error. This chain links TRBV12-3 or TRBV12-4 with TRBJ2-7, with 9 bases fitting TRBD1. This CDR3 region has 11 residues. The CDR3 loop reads CASSSDRGPVF. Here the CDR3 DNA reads TGTGCCAGCAGTTCGGACAGGGGTCCCGTCTTC.

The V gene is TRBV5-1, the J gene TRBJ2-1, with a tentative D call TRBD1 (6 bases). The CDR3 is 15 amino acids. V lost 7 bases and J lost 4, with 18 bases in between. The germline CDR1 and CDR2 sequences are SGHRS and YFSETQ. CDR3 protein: CASGMGQGPYNEQFF. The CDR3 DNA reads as TGCGCCAGCGGTATGGGGCAGGGGCCGTACAATGAGCAGTTCTTC.

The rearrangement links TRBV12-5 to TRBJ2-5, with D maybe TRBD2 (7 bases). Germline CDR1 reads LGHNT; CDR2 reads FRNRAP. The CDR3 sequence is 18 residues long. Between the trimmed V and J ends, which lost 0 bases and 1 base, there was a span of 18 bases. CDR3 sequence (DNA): TGTGCTAGTGGTTTGGTAACGTCGGGGGCGGGGGTCCAAGAGACCCAGTACTTC. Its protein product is CASGLVTSGAGVQETQYF.

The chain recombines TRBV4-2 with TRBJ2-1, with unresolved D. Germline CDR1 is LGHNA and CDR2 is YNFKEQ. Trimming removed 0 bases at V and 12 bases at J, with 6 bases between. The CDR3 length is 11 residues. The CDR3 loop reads CASSQESRQFF. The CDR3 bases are TGTGCCAGCAGCCAAGAAAGCCGGCAGTTCTTC.

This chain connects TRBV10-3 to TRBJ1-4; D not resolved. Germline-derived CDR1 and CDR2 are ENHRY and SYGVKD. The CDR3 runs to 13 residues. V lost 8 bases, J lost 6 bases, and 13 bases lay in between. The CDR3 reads CAIGEGRDEKLFF. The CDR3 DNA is TGTGCCATCGGGGAGGGTCGGGATGAAAAACTGTTTTTT.

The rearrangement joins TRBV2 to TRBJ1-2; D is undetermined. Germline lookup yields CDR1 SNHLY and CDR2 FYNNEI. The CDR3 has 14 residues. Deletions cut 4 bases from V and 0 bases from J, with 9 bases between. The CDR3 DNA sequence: TGTGCCAGCAGTGGTGAGGCAACTAACTATGGCTACACCTTC. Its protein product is CASSGEATNYGYTF.

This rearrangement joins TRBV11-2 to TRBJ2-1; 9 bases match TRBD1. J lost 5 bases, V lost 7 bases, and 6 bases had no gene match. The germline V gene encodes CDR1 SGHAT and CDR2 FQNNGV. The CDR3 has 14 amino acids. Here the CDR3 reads CASTRDRVDNEQFF. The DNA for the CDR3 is TGTGCCAGCACCCGGGACAGGGTCGACAATGAGCAGTTCTTC.

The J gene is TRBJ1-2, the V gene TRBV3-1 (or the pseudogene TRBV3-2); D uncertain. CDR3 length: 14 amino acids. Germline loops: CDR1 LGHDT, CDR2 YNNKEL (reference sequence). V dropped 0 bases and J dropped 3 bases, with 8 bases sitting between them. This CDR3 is CASSQDRIYYGYTF. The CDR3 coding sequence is TGTGCCAGCAGCCAAGACAGGATCTACTATGGCTACACCTTC.

CDR3: CASSQVRPQSTDTQYF. CDR3 bases: TGTGCCAGCAGCCAAGTGCGGCCCCAAAGCACAGATACGCAGTATTTT. This chain joins TRBV14 and TRBJ2-3; D is unresolved. This CDR3 comprises 16 residues. Germline V CDR1 and CDR2: SGHDN, FVKESK. Trimming stripped 1 base from V and 0 bases from J, with 11 bases between.

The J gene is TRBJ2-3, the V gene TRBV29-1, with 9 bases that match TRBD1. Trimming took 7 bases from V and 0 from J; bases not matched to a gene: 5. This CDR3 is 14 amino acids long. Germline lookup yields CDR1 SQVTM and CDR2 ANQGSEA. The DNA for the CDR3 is TGCAGCGCCGGGACAGGGCGCAGCACAGATACGCAGTATTTT. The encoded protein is CSAGTGRSTDTQYF.

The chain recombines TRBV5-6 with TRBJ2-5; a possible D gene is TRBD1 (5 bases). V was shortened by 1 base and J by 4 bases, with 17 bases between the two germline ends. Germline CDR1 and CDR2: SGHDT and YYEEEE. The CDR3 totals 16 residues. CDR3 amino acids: CASSLTGSLEGETQYF. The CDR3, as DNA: TGTGCCAGCAGCTTGACAGGTTCCCTAGAAGGAGAGACCCAGTACTTC.

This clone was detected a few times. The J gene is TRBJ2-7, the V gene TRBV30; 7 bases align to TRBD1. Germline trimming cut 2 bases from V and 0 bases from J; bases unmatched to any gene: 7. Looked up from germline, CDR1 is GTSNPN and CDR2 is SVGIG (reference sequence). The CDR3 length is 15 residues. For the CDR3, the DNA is TGTGCCTGGAGTAAGGGGGCCTTGGACTCCTACGAGCAGTACTTC. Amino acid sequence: CAWSKGALDSYEQYF.

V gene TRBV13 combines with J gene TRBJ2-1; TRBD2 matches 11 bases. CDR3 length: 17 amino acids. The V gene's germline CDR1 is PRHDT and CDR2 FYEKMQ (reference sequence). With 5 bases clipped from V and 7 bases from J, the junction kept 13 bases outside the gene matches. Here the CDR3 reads CASSPWGSGRAENEQFF. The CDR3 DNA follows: TGTGCCAGCAGCCCCTGGGGTAGCGGGAGGGCCGAGAATGAGCAGTTCTTC.

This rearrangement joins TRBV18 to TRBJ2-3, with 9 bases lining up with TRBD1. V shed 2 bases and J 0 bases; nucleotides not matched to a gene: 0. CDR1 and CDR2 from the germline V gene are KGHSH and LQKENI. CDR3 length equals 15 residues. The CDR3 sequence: CASSPGTGSTDTQYF. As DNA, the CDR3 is TGTGCCAGCTCACCAGGGACAGGGAGCACAGATACGCAGTATTTT. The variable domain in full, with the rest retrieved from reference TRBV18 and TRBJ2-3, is NAGVMQNPRHLVRRRGQEARLRCSPMKGHSHVYWYRQLPEEGLKFMVYLQKENIIDESGMPKERFSAEFPKEGPSILRIQQVVRGDSAAYFCASSPGTGSTDTQYFGPGTRLTVL.

CDR3 loop: CASSLVQGGQPQHF. The CDR3 DNA sequence: TGTGCCAGCAGCTTGGTCCAGGGAGGTCAGCCCCAGCATTTT. The chain links TRBV5-5 to TRBJ1-5; tentative D call: TRBD1 (5 bases). CDR3 length equals 14 residues. The V gene lost 0 bases and the J gene lost 6 bases, with 10 bases spanning the gap. Germline V gene sequence: CDR1 SGHKS, CDR2 YYEKEE (reference sequence).

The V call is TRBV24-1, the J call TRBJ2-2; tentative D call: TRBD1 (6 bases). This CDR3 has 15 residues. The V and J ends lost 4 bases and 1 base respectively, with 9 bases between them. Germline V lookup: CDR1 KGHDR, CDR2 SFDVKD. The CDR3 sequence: CATSDPGQNTGELFF. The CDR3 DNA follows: TGTGCCACCAGTGACCCGGGACAGAACACCGGGGAGCTGTTTTTT.

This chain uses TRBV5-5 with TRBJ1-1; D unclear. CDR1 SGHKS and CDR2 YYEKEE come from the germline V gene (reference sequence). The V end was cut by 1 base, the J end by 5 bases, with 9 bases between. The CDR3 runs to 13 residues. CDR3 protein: CASSLMRDTEAFF. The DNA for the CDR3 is TGTGCCAGCAGCTTGATGCGGGATACTGAAGCTTTCTTT. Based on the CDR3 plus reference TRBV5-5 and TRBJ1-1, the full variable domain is DAGVTQSPTHLIKTRGQQVTLRCSPISGHKSVSWYQQVLGQGPQFIFQYYEKEERGRGNFPDRFSARQFPNYSSELNVNALLLGDSALYLCASSLMRDTEAFFGQGTRLTVV.